Listed here is a single T cell receptor beta chain. Its antigen is unknown. This sample is drawn from a study of post-analysis software for immune sequencing data. Turning to the study itself: Patients had relapsing-remitting, secondary progressive or progressive-relapsing multiple sclerosis; some lacked subtype.

Findings and limits, study-wide: Same-batch preparations were strongly co-clustered by F measure. Controls' normalized Chao1 diversity significantly exceeded that of multiple sclerosis patients.

TCR beta cDNA libraries included unique molecular identifiers. With about 0.95 to 10 million T cells as the source, approximately 450,000 cDNA molecules resulted. TCRdb reprocessed the PCR reads via MiXCR and lists one record per CDR3 protein. The table has 400,000 to 500,000 distinct CDR3 sequences, 30% to 45% seen once; the top ten hold under 9%. Sequences were obtained from blood. This TCR was sampled from a girl aged 2-10 years with multiple sclerosis.

The DNA for the CDR3 is TGCGCCAGCAGCCAAGGATTCTCATACACAGATACGCAGTATTTT. It encodes CASSQGFSYTDTQYF. V and J are TRBV4-1 and TRBJ2-3, with D unresolved. The CDR3 is made up of 15 amino acids. CDR1 MGHRA and CDR2 YSYEKL come from the germline V gene. V lost 1 base and J lost 2, with 10 bases in between.